The 10 T cell receptor beta chains below come from one sample, sequenced in a study of T-cell memory formation after mild COVID-19. Via MiXCR, TCRdb re-called the 5' RACE reads, giving one row per CDR3 protein. Of roughly 400,000 distinct CDR3 sequences in the sample, about a sixth were seen once. The sequenced material came from PBMCs or a T cell subset sorted from them (not recorded which). Source of these receptors: a man between 18 and 29 years old who had mild COVID-19 (a few samples of this study predate the infection). Cell type and time point are not known.

The chain couples TRBV6-2 or TRBV6-3 to TRBJ2-3, with a weak D call TRBD1 (6 bases). The CDR3 totals 15 residues. The ends were cut back, 1 base at V and 2 bases at J, with 10 bases in the middle. Germline CDR1 reads MNHEY; CDR2 reads SVGEGT. The DNA for the CDR3 is TGTGCCAGCAGTTACTTTGGGACACTCACAGATACGCAGTATTTT. Translating gives CASSYFGTLTDTQYF.

This clonotype was found a few times. The V gene is TRBV7-8, the J gene TRBJ1-5, with a tentative D call TRBD1 (6 bases). Trimming left V 5 bases short and J 3 bases short, with 17 bases between. CDR1 is SGHVS and CDR2 is FQNEAQ in the germline V gene. The CDR3 totals 16 residues. The CDR3 DNA reads as TGTGCCAGCAGCCGCCTTTGGACAGCTTCCAATCAGCCCCAGCATTTT. Translating gives CASSRLWTASNQPQHF.

The chain recombines TRBV18 with TRBJ2-5; no clear D. CDR3 length equals 13 residues. Germline CDR1 KGHSH, CDR2 LQKENI. V was trimmed by 6 bases and J by 3 bases, leaving 11 bases between them. CDR3: CASSPLAEETQYF. As DNA, the CDR3 is TGTGCCAGCTCCCCTCTGGCGGAAGAGACCCAGTACTTC.

This clonotype was observed a few times. The V call is TRBV11-3, the J call TRBJ2-1; D unclear. The CDR3 spans 11 residues. Germline V CDR1 and CDR2: SGHNT, YENEEA. Trimming pared 5 bases from V and 5 bases from J, leaving 4 bases between. The CDR3 bases are TGTGCCAGCAGCGTTGACAATGAGCAGTTCTTC. Translating it yields CASSVDNEQFF.

This chain connects TRBV5-1 to TRBJ2-7; D may be TRBD1 (5 bases). Trimming cost V 0 bases and J 2 bases, with 6 bases left between them. The CDR3 length is 13 residues. Per germline, CDR1 SGHRS and CDR2 YFSETQ. Here the CDR3 reads CASSLADTYEQYF. The CDR3 DNA reads as TGCGCCAGCAGCTTGGCGGACACCTACGAGCAGTACTTC.

V usage is TRBV18 and J usage is TRBJ1-4; D is possibly TRBD1 (5 bases). This CDR3 is 15 amino acids long. The V gene's germline CDR1 is KGHSH and CDR2 LQKENI. V lost 2 bases and J lost 10, with 17 bases in between. This CDR3 reads CASSPETVAQGKLFF. CDR3 coding DNA: TGTGCCAGCTCACCAGAGACCGTCGCTCAGGGAAAACTGTTTTTT. The entire variable domain, with the rest obtained from reference TRBV18 and TRBJ1-4, is as follows: NAGVMQNPRHLVRRRGQEARLRCSPMKGHSHVYWYRQLPEEGLKFMVYLQKENIIDESGMPKERFSAEFPKEGPSILRIQQVVRGDSAAYFCASSPETVAQGKLFFGSGTQLSVL.

This clonotype has a handful of counts. The CDR3 region has the DNA TGCGCCAGCAGCTTGGTGGGGACTCCGAACCAGAACACCGGGGAGCTGTTTTTT. Residues: CASSLVGTPNQNTGELFF. This chain joins TRBV5-1 and TRBJ2-2; D might be TRBD2 (6 bases). CDR3 size: 18 residues. The V gene lost 0 bases and the J gene lost 1 base, with 16 bases spanning the gap. Germline values: CDR1 SGHRS, CDR2 YFSETQ.

The rearrangement joins TRBV20-1 to TRBJ1-1; 7 bases line up with TRBD1. With 2 bases clipped from V and 0 bases from J, the junction kept 12 bases outside the gene matches. The length of the CDR3 is 17 residues. Germline CDR1 DFQATT, CDR2 SNEGSKA (reference sequence). The CDR3 reads CSARIGALTGLNTEAFF. The CDR3 region has the DNA TGCAGTGCTAGAATTGGAGCCCTGACAGGGCTGAACACTGAAGCTTTCTTT.

The chain carries TRBV5-1 and TRBJ2-7; 8 nucleotides agree with TRBD2. V trimming: 4 bases; J trimming: 3 bases; junction bases outside the gene matches: 12. Per the germline V gene, CDR1 is SGHRS and CDR2 is YFSETQ. The CDR3 is made up of 16 amino acids. CDR3 bases: TGCGCCAGCAGCACCGGGACTTTAGCGGGGTTCTACGAGCAGTACTTC. It is translated as CASSTGTLAGFYEQYF. Together with reference TRBV5-1 and TRBJ2-7, the CDR3 gives the full variable domain: KAGVTQTPRYLIKTRGQQVTLSCSPISGHRSVSWYQQTPGQGLQFLFEYFSETQRNKGNFPGRFSGRQFSNSRSEMNVSTLELGDSALYLCASSTGTLAGFYEQYFGPGTRLTVT.

This clonotype was observed at least ten times. This rearrangement joins TRBV5-6 to TRBJ1-5, with TRBD1 matching over 7 bases. The junction had 13 bases not matched to a gene; V was cut back by 1 base and J by 9 bases. CDR3 length: 16 amino acids. Germline V gives CDR1 SGHDT, CDR2 YYEEEE. CDR3 residues: CASSLYVGRGERPQHF. Here the CDR3 DNA reads TGTGCCAGCAGCTTGTATGTAGGCAGGGGGGAACGGCCCCAGCATTTT.